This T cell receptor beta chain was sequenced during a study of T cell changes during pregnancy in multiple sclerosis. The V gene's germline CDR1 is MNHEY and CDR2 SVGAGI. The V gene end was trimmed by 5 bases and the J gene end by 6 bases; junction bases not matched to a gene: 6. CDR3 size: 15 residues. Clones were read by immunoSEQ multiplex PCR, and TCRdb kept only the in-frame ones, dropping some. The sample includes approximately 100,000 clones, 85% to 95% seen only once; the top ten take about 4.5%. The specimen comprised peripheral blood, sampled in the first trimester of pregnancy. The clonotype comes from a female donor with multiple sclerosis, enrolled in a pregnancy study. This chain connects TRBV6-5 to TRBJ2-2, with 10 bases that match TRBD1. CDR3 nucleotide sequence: TGTGCCAGCAGTACGAGGGGACAGGGGTCCGGGGAGCTGTTTTTT. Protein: CASSTRGQGSGELFF.